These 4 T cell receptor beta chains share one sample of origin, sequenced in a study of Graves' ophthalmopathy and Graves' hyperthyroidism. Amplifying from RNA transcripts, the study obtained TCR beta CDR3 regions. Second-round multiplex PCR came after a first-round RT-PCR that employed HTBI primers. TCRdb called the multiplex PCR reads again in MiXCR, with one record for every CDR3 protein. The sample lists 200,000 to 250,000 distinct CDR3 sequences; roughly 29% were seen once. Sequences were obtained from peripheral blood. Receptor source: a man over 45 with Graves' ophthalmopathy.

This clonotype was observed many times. Written as DNA, the CDR3 is TGTGCCAGCAGCTTAGATTGGTCCTCCTACGAGCAGTACTTC. It translates to CASSLDWSSYEQYF. This sequence joins TRBV7-2 and TRBJ2-7, with D unclear. Germline V gene sequence: CDR1 SGHTA, CDR2 FQGNSA. The CDR3 is made up of 14 amino acids. V was cut by 1 base and J by 0 bases, with 7 bases left in between.

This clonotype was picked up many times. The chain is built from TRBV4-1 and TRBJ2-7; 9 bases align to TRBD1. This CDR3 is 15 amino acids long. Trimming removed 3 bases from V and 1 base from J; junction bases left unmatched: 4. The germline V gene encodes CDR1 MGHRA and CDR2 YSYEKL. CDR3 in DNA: TGCGCCAGCAGCCACGACAGGGGGGGATCCTACGAGCAGTACTTC. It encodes CASSHDRGGSYEQYF.

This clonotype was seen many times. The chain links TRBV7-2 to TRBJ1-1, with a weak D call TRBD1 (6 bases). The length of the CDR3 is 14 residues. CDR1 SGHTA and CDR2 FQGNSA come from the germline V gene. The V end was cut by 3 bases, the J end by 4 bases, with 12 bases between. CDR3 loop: CASSLGGQITEAFF. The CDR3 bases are TGTGCCAGCAGCTTGGGAGGACAGATCACTGAAGCTTTCTTT.

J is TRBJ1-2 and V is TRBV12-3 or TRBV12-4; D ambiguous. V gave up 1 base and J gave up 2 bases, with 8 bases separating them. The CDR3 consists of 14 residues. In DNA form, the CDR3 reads TGTGCCAGCAGTTTAGGGAGCAGCAACTATGGCTACACCTTC. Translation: CASSLGSSNYGYTF.